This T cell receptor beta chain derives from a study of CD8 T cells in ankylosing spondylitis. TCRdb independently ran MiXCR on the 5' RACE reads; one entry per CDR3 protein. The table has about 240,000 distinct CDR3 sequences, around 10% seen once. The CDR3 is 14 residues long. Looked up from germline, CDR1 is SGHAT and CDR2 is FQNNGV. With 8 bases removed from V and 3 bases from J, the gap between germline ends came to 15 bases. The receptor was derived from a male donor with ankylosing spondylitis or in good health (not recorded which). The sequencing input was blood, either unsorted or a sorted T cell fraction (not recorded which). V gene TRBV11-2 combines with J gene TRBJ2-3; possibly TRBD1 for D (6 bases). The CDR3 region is CASLSLRGTDTQYF. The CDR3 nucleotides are TGTGCCAGCCTATCCCTGAGGGGGACAGATACGCAGTATTTT.